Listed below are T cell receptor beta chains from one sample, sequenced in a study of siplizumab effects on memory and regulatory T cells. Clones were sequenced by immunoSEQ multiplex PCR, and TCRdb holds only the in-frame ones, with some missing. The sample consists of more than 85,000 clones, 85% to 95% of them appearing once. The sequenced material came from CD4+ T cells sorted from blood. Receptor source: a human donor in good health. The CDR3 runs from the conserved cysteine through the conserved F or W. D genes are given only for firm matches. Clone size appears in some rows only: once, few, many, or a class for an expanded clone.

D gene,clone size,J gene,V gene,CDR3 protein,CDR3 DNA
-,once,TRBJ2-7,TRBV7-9,CASSLLGLKGFHEQYF,TGTGCCAGCAGCTTACTCGGTCTCAAAGGGTTCCACGAGCAGTACTTC
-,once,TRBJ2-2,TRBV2,CASSGVNTGELFF,TGTGCCAGCAGTGGAGTAAACACCGGGGAGCTGTTTTTT
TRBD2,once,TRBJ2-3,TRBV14,CASSQRAASGRRVTDTQYF,TGTGCCAGCAGCCAAAGGGCGGCGAGCGGGAGAAGGGTAACAGATACGCAGTATTTT
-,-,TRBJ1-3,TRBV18,CASSPLGQVPGNTIYF,TGTGCCAGCTCACCGCTCGGACAAGTACCTGGAAACACCATATATTTT
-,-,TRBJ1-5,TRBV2,CASKMDSLGGPQHF,TGTGCCAGCAAGATGGACAGCCTCGGTGGGCCCCAGCATTTT
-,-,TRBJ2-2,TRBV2,CASSKSRGTGELFF,TGTGCCAGCAGCAAGAGCAGGGGCACCGGGGAGCTGTTTTTT
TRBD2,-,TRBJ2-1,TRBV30,CAWIRGLEVSEQFF,TGTGCCTGGATCCGGGGACTAGAAGTGAGTGAGCAGTTCTTC
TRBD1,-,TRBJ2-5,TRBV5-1,CASSQGQGSRETQYF,TGCGCCAGCAGCCAAGGACAGGGTTCGCGAGAGACCCAGTACTTC
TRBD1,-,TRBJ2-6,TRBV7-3,CASSPTDRVGSGANVLTF,TGTGCCAGCAGTCCTACTGACAGGGTGGGTTCTGGGGCCAACGTCCTGACTTTC
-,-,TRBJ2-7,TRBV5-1,CASSLAGSSYEQYF,TGCGCCAGCAGCTTGGCAGGAAGCTCCTACGAGCAGTACTTC
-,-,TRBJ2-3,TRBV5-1,CASSETAGGDTQYF,TGCGCCAGCAGCGAAACTGCAGGGGGGGATACGCAGTATTTT
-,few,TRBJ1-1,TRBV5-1,CASSFVQNTEAFF,TGCGCCAGCAGCTTCGTGCAGAACACTGAAGCTTTCTTT
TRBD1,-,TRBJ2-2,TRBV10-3,CAISDGQGAVGELFF,TGTGCCATCAGTGACGGACAGGGGGCCGTCGGGGAGCTGTTTTTT
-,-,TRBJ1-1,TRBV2,CASRETGSMNTEAFF,TGTGCCAGCAGGGAAACAGGGTCGATGAACACTGAAGCTTTCTTT
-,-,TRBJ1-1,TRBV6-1,CASGIEMVNTEAFF,TGTGCCAGCGGGATAGAGATGGTGAACACTGAAGCTTTCTTT
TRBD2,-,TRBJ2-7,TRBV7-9,CASSSGLAGGEQYF,TGTGCCAGCAGCTCGGGACTAGCGGGAGGCGAGCAGTACTTC
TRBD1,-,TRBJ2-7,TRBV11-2,CASSSLGQGNYEQYF,TGTGCCAGCAGCTCGCTCGGACAGGGTAATTACGAGCAGTACTTC
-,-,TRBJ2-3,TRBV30,CAWRNPDTQYF,TGTGCCTGGAGGAATCCAGATACGCAGTATTTT
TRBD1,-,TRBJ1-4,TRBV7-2,CASSNQGASEKLFF,TGTGCCAGCAGCAACCAGGGGGCGAGTGAAAAACTGTTTTTT
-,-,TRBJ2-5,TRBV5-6,CASSLRSGYQETQYF,TGTGCCAGCAGTTTAAGGTCGGGATACCAAGAGACCCAGTACTTC
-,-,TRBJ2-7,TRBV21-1,CASSKAQGRYEQYF,TGTGCCAGCAGCAAAGCGCAGGGGAGGTACGAGCAGTACTTC
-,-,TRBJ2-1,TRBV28,CASSSGRGLEQFF,TGTGCCAGCAGTTCGGGGAGGGGGCTTGAGCAGTTCTTC
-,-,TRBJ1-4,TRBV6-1,CASSKGNNEKLFF,TGTGCCAGCAGCAAGGGGAATAATGAAAAACTGTTTTTT
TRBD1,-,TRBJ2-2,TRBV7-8,CASSPARGRGLDTGELFF,TGTGCCAGCAGCCCGGCCCGGGGCAGGGGGCTCGACACCGGGGAGCTGTTTTTT
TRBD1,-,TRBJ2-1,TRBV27,CASSLGQGASEQFF,TGTGCCAGCAGTTTAGGACAGGGGGCGAGTGAGCAGTTCTTC
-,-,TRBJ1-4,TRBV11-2,CASSLARATNEKLFF,TGTGCCAGCAGCTTAGCTAGGGCAACTAATGAAAAACTGTTTTTT
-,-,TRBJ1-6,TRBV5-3,CARSNVQGSYNSPLHF,TGTGCCAGAAGCAACGTACAGGGCTCCTATAATTCACCCCTCCACTTT
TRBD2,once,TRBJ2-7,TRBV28,CASTPYAGTSAIEQYF,TGTGCCAGCACCCCTTATGCAGGGACTAGCGCAATCGAGCAGTACTTC
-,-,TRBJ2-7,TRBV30,CAWTTPGVNEQYF,TGTGCCTGGACCACGCCGGGGGTCAACGAGCAGTACTTC
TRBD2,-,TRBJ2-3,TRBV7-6,CASSSSTSGATLHTQYF,TGTGCCAGCAGCTCTTCCACTAGCGGGGCCACCTTGCATACGCAGTATTTT
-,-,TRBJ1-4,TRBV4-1,CASSNLRGKLFF,TGCGCCAGCAGTAACTTAAGGGGAAAACTGTTTTTT
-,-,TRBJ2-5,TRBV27,CGSGREIKAQYF,TGTGGTTCAGGCAGGGAGATAAAGGCCCAGTACTTC
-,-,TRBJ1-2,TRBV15,CATSRGDTNHGYTF,TGTGCCACCAGCAGAGGAGACACCAACCATGGCTACACCTTC
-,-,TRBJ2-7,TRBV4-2,CASSQASQGYEQYF,TGTGCCAGCAGCCAAGCAAGTCAGGGTTACGAGCAGTACTTC
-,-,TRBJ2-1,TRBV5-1,CASSLDSGNEQFF,TGCGCCAGCAGCTTGGATAGTGGAAATGAGCAGTTCTTC
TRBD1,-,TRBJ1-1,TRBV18,CASSPLQGMLNTEAFF,TGTGCCAGCTCACCACTACAGGGGATGTTGAACACTGAAGCTTTCTTT
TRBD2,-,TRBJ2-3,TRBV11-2,CASTRVGTSGTDTQYF,TGTGCCAGCACTCGGGTGGGGACTAGCGGCACAGATACGCAGTATTTT
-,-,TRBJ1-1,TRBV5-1,CASSPGTDTEAFF,TGCGCCAGCAGCCCTGGCACGGACACTGAAGCTTTCTTT
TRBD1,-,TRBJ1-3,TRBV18,CASSPLNLAGTANSGNTIYF,TGTGCCAGCTCACCTCTCAATCTAGCCGGGACAGCAAACTCTGGAAACACCATATATTTT
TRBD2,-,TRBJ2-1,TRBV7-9,CASSHPGTSGGGYEQFF,TGTGCCAGCAGCCACCCCGGGACTAGCGGGGGCGGGTATGAGCAGTTCTTC
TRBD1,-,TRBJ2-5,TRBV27,CASSWAGQGFYGQYF,TGTGCCAGCAGTTGGGCGGGACAGGGTTTCTACGGCCAGTACTTC
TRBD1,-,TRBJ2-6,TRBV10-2,CASSDGQGARGANVLTF,TGCGCCAGCAGCGACGGACAGGGGGCACGGGGGGCCAACGTCCTGACTTTC
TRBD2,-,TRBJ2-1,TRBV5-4,CASSLAASGGEQFF,TGTGCCAGCAGCTTGGCGGCTAGCGGGGGGGAGCAGTTCTTC
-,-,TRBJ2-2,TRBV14,CASTGKDTGELFF,TGTGCCAGTACAGGGAAGGACACCGGGGAGCTGTTTTTT
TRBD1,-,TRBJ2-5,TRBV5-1,CASSLGTGGSWETQYF,TGCGCCAGCAGCTTGGGGACAGGGGGCTCTTGGGAGACCCAGTACTTC
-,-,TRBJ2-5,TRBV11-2,CASSLVRGPQETQYF,TGTGCCAGCAGCTTAGTGCGGGGGCCGCAAGAGACCCAGTACTTC
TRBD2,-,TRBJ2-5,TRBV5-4,CASSFPGGDQETQYF,TGTGCCAGCAGCTTTCCGGGGGGGGACCAAGAGACCCAGTACTTC
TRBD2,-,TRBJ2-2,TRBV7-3,CASSLLLAGTGELFF,TGTGCCAGCAGCTTACTGCTAGCGGGGACCGGGGAGCTGTTTTTT
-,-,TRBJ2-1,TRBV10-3,CAISESGDRYNEQFF,TGTGCCATCAGTGAGTCAGGAGACAGGTACAATGAGCAGTTCTTC
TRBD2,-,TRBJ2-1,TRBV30,CAWSGLAGVGEQFF,TGTGCCTGGAGCGGACTAGCGGGAGTTGGTGAGCAGTTCTTC
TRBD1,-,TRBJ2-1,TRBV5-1,CASSYGPGQVYNEQFF,TGCGCCAGCAGCTACGGCCCGGGACAGGTCTACAATGAGCAGTTCTTC
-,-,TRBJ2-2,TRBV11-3,CASSPGITGELFF,TGTGCCAGCAGCCCGGGGATCACCGGGGAGCTGTTTTTT
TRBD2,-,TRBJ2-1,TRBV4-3,CASSQVLMVSAGGLRSHEQFF,TGCGCCAGCAGCCAAGTTTTAATGGTATCGGCGGGAGGGCTCAGGTCACATGAGCAGTTCTTC
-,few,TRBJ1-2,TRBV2,CASSDQLGGYTF,TGTGCCAGCAGTGACCAGCTAGGGGGCTACACCTTC
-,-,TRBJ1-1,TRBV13,CASSLGRRTNTEAFF,TGTGCCAGCAGCTTAGGTCGTCGGACCAACACTGAAGCTTTCTTT
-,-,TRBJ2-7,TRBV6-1,CASSYDPEGPYGQYF,TGTGCCAGCAGCTACGACCCAGAGGGGCCCTACGGGCAGTACTTC
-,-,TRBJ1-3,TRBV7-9,CASSLEFGGSGNTIYF,TGTGCCAGCAGCTTAGAATTCGGGGGCTCTGGAAACACCATATATTTT
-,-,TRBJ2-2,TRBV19,CASSIVAAGELFF,TGTGCCAGTAGTATAGTAGCTGCCGGGGAGCTGTTTTTT
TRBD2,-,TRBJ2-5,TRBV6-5,CASTLSGGLGTQYF,TGTGCCAGCACCCTATCGGGGGGTTTAGGGACCCAGTACTTC
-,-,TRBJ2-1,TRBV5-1,CASSFSQSGLVNEQFF,TGCGCCAGCAGCTTTAGTCAGTCAGGTCTTGTAAATGAGCAGTTCTTC